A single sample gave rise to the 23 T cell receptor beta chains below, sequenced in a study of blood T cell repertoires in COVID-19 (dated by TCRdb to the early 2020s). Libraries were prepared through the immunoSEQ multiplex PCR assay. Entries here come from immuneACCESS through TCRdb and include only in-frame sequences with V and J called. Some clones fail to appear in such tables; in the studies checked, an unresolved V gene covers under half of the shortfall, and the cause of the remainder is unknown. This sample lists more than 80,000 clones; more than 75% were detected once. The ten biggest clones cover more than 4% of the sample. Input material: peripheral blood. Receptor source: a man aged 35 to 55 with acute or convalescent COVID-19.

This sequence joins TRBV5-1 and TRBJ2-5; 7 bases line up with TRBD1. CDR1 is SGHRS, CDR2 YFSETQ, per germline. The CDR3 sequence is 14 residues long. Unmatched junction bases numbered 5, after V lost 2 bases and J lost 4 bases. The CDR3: CASSFTGAVETQYF. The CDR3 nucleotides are TGCGCCAGCAGCTTCACAGGGGCCGTAGAGACCCAGTACTTC. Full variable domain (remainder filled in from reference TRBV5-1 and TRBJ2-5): KAGVTQTPRYLIKTRGQQVTLSCSPISGHRSVSWYQQTPGQGLQFLFEYFSETQRNKGNFPGRFSGRQFSNSRSEMNVSTLELGDSALYLCASSFTGAVETQYFGPGTRLLVL.

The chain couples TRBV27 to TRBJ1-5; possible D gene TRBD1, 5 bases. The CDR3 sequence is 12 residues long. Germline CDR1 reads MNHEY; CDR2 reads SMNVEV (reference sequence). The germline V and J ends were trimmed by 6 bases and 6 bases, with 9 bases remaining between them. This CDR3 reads CASRSGGQPQHF. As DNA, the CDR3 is TGTGCCAGCAGATCGGGGGGTCAGCCCCAGCATTTT.

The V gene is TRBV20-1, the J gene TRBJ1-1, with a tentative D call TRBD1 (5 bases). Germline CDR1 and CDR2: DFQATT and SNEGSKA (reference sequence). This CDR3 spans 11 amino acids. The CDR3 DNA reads TGCAGGGCGGACATATACACTGAAGCTTTCTTT. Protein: CRADIYTEAFF.

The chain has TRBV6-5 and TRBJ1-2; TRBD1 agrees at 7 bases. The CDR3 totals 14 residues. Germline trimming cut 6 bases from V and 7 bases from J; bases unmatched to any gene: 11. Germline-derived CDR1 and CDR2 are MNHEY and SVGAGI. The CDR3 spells CASSQGGPGGGYTF. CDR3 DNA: TGTGCCAGCAGCCAAGGGGGCCCCGGTGGTGGCTACACCTTC.

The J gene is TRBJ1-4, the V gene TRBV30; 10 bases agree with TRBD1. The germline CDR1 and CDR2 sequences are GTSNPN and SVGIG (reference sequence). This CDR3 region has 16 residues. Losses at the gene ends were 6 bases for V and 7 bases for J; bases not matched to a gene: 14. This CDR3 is CACSRDRGDLGEKLFF. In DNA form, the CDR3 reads TGTGCCTGCAGCCGGGACAGGGGCGACCTAGGTGAAAAACTGTTTTTT.

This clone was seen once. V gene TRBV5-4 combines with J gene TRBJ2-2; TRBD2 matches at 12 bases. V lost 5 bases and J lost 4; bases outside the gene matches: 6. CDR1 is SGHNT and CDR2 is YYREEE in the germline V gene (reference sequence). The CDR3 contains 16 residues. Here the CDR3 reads CASRSTSGRPTGELFF. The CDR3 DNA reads TGTGCCAGCAGGTCGACTAGCGGGAGACCCACCGGGGAGCTGTTTTTT.

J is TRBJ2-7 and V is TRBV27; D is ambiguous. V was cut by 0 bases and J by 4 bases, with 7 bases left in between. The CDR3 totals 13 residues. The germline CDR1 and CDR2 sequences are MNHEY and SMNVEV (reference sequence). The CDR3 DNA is TGTGCCAGCAGTTTATCTACCCGGTACGAGCAGTACTTC. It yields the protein CASSLSTRYEQYF.

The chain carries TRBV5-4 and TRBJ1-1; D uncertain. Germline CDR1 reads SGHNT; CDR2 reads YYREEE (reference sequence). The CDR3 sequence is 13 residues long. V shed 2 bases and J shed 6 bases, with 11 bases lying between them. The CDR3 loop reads CASSFPGRAEAFF. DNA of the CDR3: TGTGCCAGCAGCTTCCCCGGGCGGGCTGAAGCTTTCTTT.

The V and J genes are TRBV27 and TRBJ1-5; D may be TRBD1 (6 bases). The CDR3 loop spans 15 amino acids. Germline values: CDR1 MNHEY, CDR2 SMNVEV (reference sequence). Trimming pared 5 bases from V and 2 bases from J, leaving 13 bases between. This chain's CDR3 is CASSPGTFGNQPQHF. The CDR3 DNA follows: TGTGCCAGCAGTCCAGGGACATTTGGCAATCAGCCCCAGCATTTT.

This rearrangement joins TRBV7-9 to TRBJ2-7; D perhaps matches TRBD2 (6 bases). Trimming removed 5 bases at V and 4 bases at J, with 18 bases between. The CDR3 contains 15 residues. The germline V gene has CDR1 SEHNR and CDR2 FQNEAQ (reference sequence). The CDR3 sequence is CASSPRLGGGYEQYF. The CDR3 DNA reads TGTGCCAGCAGCCCCAGACTAGGAGGCGGGTACGAGCAGTACTTC.

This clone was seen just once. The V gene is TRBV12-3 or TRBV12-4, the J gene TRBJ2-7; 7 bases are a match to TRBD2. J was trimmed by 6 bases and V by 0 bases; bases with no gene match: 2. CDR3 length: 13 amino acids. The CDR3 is CASSLAAGSEQYF. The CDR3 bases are TGTGCCAGCAGTTTAGCAGCGGGGAGCGAGCAGTACTTC.

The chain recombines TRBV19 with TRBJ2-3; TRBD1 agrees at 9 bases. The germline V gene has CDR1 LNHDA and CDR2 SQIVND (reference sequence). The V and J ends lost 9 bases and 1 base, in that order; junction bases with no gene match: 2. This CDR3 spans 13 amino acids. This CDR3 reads CASRDRGTDTQYF. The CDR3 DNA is TGTGCCAGCCGGGACAGGGGCACAGATACGCAGTATTTT.

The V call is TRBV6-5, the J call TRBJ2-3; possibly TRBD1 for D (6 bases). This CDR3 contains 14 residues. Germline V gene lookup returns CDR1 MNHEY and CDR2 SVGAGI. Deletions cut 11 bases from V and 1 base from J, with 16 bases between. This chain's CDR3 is CAARGAGGTDTQYF. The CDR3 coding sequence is TGTGCCGCCAGGGGTGCCGGGGGCACAGATACGCAGTATTTT.

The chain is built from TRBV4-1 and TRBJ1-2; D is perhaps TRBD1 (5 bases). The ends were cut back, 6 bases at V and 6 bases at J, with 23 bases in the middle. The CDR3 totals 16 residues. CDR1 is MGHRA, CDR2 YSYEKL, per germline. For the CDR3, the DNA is TGCGCCAGCAGTTTCCGGGACCGGACGGGAGAGGATGGCTACACCTTC. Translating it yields CASSFRDRTGEDGYTF.

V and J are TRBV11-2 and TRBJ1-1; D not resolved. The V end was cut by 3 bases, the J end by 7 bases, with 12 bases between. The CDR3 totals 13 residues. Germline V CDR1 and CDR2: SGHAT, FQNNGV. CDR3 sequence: CASSFRFGGEAFF. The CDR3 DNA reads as TGTGCCAGCAGCTTCCGATTCGGCGGTGAAGCTTTCTTT.

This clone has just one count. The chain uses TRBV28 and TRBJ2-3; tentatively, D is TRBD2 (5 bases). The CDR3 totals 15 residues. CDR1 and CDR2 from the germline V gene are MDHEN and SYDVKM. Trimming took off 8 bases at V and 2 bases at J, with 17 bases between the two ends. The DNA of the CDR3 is TGTGCCAGCTCACCTAGCAGGACGAACACAGATACGCAGTATTTT. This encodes CASSPSRTNTDTQYF.

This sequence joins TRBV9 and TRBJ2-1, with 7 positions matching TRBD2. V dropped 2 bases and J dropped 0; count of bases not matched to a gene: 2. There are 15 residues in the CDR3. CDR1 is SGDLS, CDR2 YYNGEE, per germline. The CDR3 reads CASSVLAASYNEQFF. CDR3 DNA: TGTGCCAGCAGCGTCCTAGCGGCCTCCTACAATGAGCAGTTCTTC.

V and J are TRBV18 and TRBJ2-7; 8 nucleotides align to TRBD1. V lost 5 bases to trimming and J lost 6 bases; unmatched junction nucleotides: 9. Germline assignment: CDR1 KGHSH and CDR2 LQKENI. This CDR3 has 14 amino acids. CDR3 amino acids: CASSSKDRGVEQYF. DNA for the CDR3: TGTGCCAGCTCAAGCAAAGACAGGGGCGTCGAGCAGTACTTC. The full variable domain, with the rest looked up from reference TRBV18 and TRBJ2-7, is NAGVMQNPRHLVRRRGQEARLRCSPMKGHSHVYWYRQLPEEGLKFMVYLQKENIIDESGMPKERFSAEFPKEGPSILRIQQVVRGDSAAYFCASSSKDRGVEQYFGPGTRLTVT.

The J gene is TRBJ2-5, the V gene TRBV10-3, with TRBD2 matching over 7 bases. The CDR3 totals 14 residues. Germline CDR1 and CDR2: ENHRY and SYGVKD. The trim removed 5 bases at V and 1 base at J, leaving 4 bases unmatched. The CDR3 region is CAISSGVIQETQYF. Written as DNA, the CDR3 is TGTGCCATCAGTAGCGGGGTAATCCAAGAGACCCAGTACTTC.

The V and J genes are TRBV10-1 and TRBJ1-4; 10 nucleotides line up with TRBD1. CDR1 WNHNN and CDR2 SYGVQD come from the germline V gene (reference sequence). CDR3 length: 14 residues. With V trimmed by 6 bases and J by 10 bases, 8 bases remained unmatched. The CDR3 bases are TGCGCCAGCAGAAACTGGACAGGGGGGAGAAAACTGTTTTTT. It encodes CASRNWTGGRKLFF.

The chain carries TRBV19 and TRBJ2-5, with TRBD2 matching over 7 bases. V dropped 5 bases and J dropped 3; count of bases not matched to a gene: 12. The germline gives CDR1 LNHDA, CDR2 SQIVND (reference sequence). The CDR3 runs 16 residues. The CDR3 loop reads CASSLGLEGSKETQYF. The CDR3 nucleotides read TGTGCCAGTAGTCTAGGACTAGAGGGGTCCAAAGAGACCCAGTACTTC.

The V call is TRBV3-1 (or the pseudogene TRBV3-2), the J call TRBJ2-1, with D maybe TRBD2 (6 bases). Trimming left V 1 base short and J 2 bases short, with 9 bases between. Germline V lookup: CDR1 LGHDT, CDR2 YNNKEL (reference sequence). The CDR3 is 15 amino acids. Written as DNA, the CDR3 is TGTGCCAGCAGCCAAGTTGGAGGGCCCTACAATGAGCAGTTCTTC. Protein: CASSQVGGPYNEQFF.

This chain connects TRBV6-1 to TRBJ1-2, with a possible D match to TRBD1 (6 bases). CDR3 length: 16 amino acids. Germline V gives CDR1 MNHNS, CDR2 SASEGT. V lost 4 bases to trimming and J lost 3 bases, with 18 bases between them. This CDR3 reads CASSVLQGRIYYGYTF. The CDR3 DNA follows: TGTGCCAGCAGTGTGCTACAGGGCCGAATATACTATGGCTACACCTTC.